These T cell receptor beta chains were read from a single sample in a study of blood T cell repertoires in COVID-19. Clones were sequenced by immunoSEQ multiplex PCR, and TCRdb holds only the in-frame ones, with some missing. The sample holds 200,000 or so clones; about 88% are singletons and the top ten take roughly 2.7%. The specimen was PBMCs or T cells enriched from blood (not recorded which). These receptors came from a woman aged 30 to 39 who had recovered from COVID-19. The CDR3 runs from the conserved cysteine through the conserved F or W.

j_call: TRBJ2-5
cdr3_length: 13
v_call: TRBV6-6
cdr3_aa: CASSIRFQETQYF

j_call: TRBJ1-2
cdr3_length: 11
v_call: TRBV19
cdr3_aa: CASSEGYGYTF

j_call: TRBJ2-5
cdr3_length: 15
v_call: TRBV5-1
cdr3_aa: CASKPLAGDQETQYF

j_call: TRBJ2-5
cdr3_length: 18
v_call: TRBV11-3
cdr3_aa: CASSPRLAGGSGQETQYF

j_call: TRBJ2-7
cdr3_length: 16
v_call: TRBV7-8
cdr3_aa: CASSLAGGGSSYEQYF

j_call: TRBJ1-5
cdr3_length: 14
v_call: TRBV27
cdr3_aa: CASSLYHRTGPQHF

j_call: TRBJ2-6
cdr3_length: 21
v_call: TRBV4-2
cdr3_aa: CASSQEGLAGGSSGGANVLTF

j_call: TRBJ2-5
cdr3_length: 15
v_call: TRBV7-9
cdr3_aa: CASSPDGTAQETQYF

j_call: TRBJ2-2
cdr3_length: 15
v_call: TRBV5-1
cdr3_aa: CASSLGTGGSGELFF

j_call: TRBJ2-1
cdr3_length: 17
v_call: TRBV7-8
cdr3_aa: CASSENGGAFPTNEQFF

j_call: TRBJ1-1
cdr3_length: 15
v_call: TRBV5-1
cdr3_aa: CASSLNGGMNTEAFF

j_call: TRBJ1-2
cdr3_length: 14
v_call: TRBV4-3
cdr3_aa: CASSQDYGVYGYTF

j_call: TRBJ2-7
cdr3_length: 12
v_call: TRBV19
cdr3_aa: CAKDWAPVGSYF